This T cell receptor (beta chain) is from a study of OX40 agonist ivuxolimab in advanced cancers. Some clones are missing from TCRdb's copy, which holds only in-frame ones; the method was immunoSEQ multiplex PCR. The table records about 80,000 clones, roughly nine tenths of them present only once. Study-wide results and limits: Certain nonresponders likewise exhibited a low normalized T-cell clonal expansion.

With regard to this clone: The antigen is undetermined.

The V and J ends lost 0 bases and 6 bases, in that order; junction bases with no gene match: 12. Per germline, CDR1 LNHDA and CDR2 SQIVND (reference sequence). The CDR3 is made up of 18 amino acids. This chain connects TRBV19 to TRBJ2-1; TRBD1 aligns across 9 bases. The clonotype was recovered from an adult with an advanced solid tumor such as melanoma, head and neck, liver or kidney cancer. The sample here was CD4+ or CD8+ T cells sorted from blood, taken in a trial of the OX40 agonist ivuxolimab. The CDR3 DNA follows: TGTGCCAGTAGTATAGATCCCGCAGGGACAGGGTTACGCAATGAGCAGTTCTTC. It yields the protein CASSIDPAGTGLRNEQFF.